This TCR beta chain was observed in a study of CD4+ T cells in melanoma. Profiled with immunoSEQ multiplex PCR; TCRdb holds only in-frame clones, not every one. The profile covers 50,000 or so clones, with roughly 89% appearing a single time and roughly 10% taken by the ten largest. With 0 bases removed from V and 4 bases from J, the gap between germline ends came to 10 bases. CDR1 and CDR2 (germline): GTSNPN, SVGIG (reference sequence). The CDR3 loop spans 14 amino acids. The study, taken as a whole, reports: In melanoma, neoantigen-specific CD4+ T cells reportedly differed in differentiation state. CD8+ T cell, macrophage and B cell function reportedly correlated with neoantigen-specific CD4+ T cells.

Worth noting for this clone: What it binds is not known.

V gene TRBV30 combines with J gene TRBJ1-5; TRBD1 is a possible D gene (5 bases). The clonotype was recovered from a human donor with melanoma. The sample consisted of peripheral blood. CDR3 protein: CAWSVYGGNQPQHF. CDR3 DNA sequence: TGTGCCTGGAGTGTATACGGGGGAAATCAGCCCCAGCATTTT.